This T cell receptor beta chain was recovered during a study of Ad26.COV2.S vaccination and SARS-CoV-2 variants. In the study overall: Ad26.COV2.S given intramuscularly, once or twice 56 days apart. Study-wide results and caveats: Vaccine recipients showed a spike-specific TCR breadth that was higher than in placebo recipients. Marked by substantial breadth, spike-specific CD8+ and CD4+ T cell responses were reportedly seen after vaccination.

Sequencing was performed with immunoSEQ multiplex PCR; in TCRdb, only in-frame clones are kept and a portion is missing. The sample lists 250,000 to 300,000 clones, about 89% seen once, with around 3% in the top ten. As to treatment: about 20 received Ad26.COV2.S at low or high dose, single or two shots; about 5 received placebo; per-sample allocation not given. The samples date from day 63 after the first vaccine or placebo injection. Remarks on this clone: Its specificity is unknown.

The CDR3 covers 15 residues. Germline CDR1 is LGHNA and CDR2 is YSLEER. V shed 2 bases and J shed 3 bases, with 12 bases lying between them. The sample in question was peripheral blood, obtained in a trial of Ad26.COV2.S vaccine versus placebo. The sequence came from a person aged 18-60 years who received the Ad26.COV2.S COVID-19 vaccine or a placebo. The rearrangement links TRBV4-3 to TRBJ2-3; tentative D call: TRBD2 (6 bases). The CDR3 is CASSQRGTGTDTQYF. CDR3 coding DNA: TGCGCCAGCAGCCAACGGGGGACGGGGACAGATACGCAGTATTTT.